This is a list of T cell receptor beta chains from one sample in a study of shared clonotypes between healthy human individuals. Generated by immunoSEQ multiplex PCR, the TCRdb table keeps only in-frame clones and is missing some. The data hold about 470,000 clones, with roughly 77% observed a single time. The sequenced material came from PBMCs. The receptors were gathered from a woman between 40 and 50 years old in good health. Some clones in this sample may be carry-over from other donors' samples. The CDR3 runs from the conserved cysteine through the conserved F or W. D genes are given only for firm matches. The listing skips clone size in some rows; elsewhere it reads once, few, many or a size class.

CDR3 length	V gene	J gene	clone size	D gene	CDR3 protein	CDR3 DNA
15	TRBV28	TRBJ2-7	NA	TRBD2	CASSPRLAGVDEQYF	TGTGCCAGCAGCCCACGACTAGCGGGCGTGGACGAGCAGTACTTC
15	TRBV7-3	TRBJ2-1	NA	TRBD2	CASSQTLAGGNEQFF	TGTGCCAGCAGCCAAACCCTAGCGGGAGGAAATGAGCAGTTCTTC
15	TRBV28	TRBJ1-4	NA	TRBD1	CASSSPGQGDEKLFF	TGTGCCAGCAGTTCCCCGGGACAGGGGGACGAAAAACTGTTTTTT
12	TRBV28	TRBJ2-5	NA	TRBD1	CASRGQRETQYF	TGTGCCAGCAGGGGACAGCGAGAGACCCAGTACTTC
14	TRBV5-1	TRBJ2-1	NA	NA	CASSTKVGYNEQFF	TGCGCCAGCAGCACCAAGGTTGGGTACAATGAGCAGTTCTTC
13	TRBV28	TRBJ2-4	NA	NA	CASSDGTPNIQYF	TGTGCCAGCAGCGACGGGACTCCAAACATTCAGTACTTC
16	TRBV7-8	TRBJ2-7	NA	NA	CASSLARGGQPYEQYF	TGTGCCAGCAGCTTAGCGCGGGGAGGCCAACCCTACGAGCAGTACTTC
13	TRBV28	TRBJ2-3	NA	NA	CASLRPSTDTQYF	TGTGCCAGCTTGAGGCCCTCCACAGATACGCAGTATTTT
13	TRBV5-8	TRBJ1-1	once	NA	CASSSRTEIEAFF	TGTGCCAGCAGCTCCCGGACGGAAATTGAAGCTTTCTTT
15	TRBV9	TRBJ1-1	NA	NA	CASSVGGSGNTEAFF	TGTGCCAGCAGCGTAGGGGGGAGCGGGAACACTGAAGCTTTCTTT
15	TRBV2	TRBJ2-7	NA	NA	CASSLEVTGVGEQYF	TGTGCCAGCAGCCTCGAGGTGACGGGGGTAGGGGAGCAGTACTTC